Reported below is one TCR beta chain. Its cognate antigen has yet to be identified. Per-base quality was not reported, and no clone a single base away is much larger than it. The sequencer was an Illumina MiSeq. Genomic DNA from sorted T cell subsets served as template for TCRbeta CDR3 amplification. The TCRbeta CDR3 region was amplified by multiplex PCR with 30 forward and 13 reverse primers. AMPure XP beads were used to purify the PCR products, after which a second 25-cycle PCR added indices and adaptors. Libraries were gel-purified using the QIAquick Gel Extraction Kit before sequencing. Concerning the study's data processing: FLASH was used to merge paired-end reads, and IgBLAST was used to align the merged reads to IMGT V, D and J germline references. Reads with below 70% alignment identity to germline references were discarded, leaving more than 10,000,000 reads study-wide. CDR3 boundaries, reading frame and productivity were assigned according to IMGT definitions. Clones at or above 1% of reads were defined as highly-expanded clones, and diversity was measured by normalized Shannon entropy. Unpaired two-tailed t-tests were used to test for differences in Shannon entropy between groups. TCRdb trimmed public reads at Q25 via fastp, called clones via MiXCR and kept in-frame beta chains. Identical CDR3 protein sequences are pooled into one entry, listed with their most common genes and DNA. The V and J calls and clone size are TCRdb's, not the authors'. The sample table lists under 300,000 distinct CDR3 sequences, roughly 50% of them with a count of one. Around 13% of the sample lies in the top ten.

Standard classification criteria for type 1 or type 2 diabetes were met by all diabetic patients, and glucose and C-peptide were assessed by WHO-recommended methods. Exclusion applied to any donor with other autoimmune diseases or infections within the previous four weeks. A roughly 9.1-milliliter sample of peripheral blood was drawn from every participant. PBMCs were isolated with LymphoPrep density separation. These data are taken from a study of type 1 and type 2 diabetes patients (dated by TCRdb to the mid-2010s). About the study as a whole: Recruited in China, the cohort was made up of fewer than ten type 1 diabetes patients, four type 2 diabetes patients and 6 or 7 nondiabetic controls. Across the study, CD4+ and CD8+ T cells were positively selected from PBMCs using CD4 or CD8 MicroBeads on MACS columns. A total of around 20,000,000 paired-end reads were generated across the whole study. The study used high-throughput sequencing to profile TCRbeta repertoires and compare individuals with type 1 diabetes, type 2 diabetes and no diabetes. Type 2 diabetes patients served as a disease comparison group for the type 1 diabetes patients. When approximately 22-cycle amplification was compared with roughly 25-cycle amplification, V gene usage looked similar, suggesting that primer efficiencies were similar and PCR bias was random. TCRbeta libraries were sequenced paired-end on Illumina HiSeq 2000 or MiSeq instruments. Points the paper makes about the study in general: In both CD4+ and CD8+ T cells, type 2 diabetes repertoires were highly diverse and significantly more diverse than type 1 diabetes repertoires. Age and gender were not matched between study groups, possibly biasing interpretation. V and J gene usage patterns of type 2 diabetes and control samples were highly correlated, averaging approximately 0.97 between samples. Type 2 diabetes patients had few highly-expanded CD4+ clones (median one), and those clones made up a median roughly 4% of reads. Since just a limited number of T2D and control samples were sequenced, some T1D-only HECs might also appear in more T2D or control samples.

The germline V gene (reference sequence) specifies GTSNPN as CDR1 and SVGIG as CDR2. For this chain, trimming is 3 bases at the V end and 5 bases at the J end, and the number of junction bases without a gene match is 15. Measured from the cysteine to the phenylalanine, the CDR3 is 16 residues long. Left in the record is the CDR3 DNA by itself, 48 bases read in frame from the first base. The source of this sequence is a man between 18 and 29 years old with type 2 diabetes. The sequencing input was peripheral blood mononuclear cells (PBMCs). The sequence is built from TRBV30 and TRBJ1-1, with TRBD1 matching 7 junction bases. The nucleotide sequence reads TGTGCCTGGAGCTTGCGACCGGGACAGAGGATGACTGAAGCTTTCTTT. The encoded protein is CAWSLRPGQRMTEAFF.